The clone carrying this T cell receptor beta chain has a count of ten or more. Its antigen is undetermined. Unsorted libraries were prepared from 2 million PBMCs held at -80 C. These data originate in a study of neurological immune-mediated disorders. Points from the study as a whole: HTLV-1-associated myelopathy led in TCR clonal expansion, while multiple sclerosis ranked lowest, below healthy controls.

The germline V gene has CDR1 SGHDT and CDR2 YYEEEE. CDR3 length: 13 amino acids. The V end lost 1 base, the J end lost 8 bases, and 7 bases lay between the germline ends. The authors produced cDNA by 5'RACE using 10-nucleotide random UMIs. MiXCR, applied by TCRdb to the 5' RACE reads, yields one record per CDR3 protein. Of about 30,000 distinct CDR3 sequences in the sample, 9% to 14% are singletons; the top ten hold 5.8%. The chain has TRBV5-6 and TRBJ1-6; D is ambiguous. Sequencing was carried out using PBMCs. This TCR was sampled from a woman aged 55 to 70 in good health. The CDR3 sequence is CASSLYLDSPLHF. The CDR3 region has the DNA TGTGCCAGCAGCTTGTATCTCGATTCACCCCTCCACTTT.